The source of this TCR beta chain is a study of OX40 agonist ivuxolimab in advanced cancers. Study-wide background: Under the entry rules, prior anti-PD-1, anti-PD-L1 or anti-CTLA-4 therapy was allowed, and approximately 40% had some. Study-level points and caveats: Clonal expansion from baseline to week 6 occurred in both CD4+ and CD8+ T cells. Some nonresponders also had low normalized T-cell clonal expansion.

Assay: immunoSEQ multiplex PCR; the TCRdb copy retains only in-frame clones and omits some. Of 22,000 or so clones listed, 60% to 85% are singletons. This CDR3 comprises 16 residues. Germline V lookup: CDR1 MDHEN, CDR2 SYDVKM. V was shortened by 4 bases and J by 0 bases, with 15 bases between the two germline ends. About this clone itself: Its antigen is unknown.

The sequence came from an adult with an advanced solid tumor such as melanoma, head and neck, liver or kidney cancer. The chain couples TRBV28 to TRBJ2-5; D might be TRBD2 (5 bases). The starting material was CD4+ or CD8+ T cells sorted from blood, obtained in a trial of the OX40 agonist ivuxolimab. CDR3 sequence: CASSSPRGTYQETQYF. In DNA, the CDR3 is TGTGCCAGCAGTTCCCCACGGGGTACGTACCAAGAGACCCAGTACTTC.